This passage covers 14 T cell receptor beta chains from one sample sequenced in a study of T-cell reconstitution after alpha-beta-depleted transplantation in children. Preparing the TCRbeta library involved the use of unique molecular identifiers. TCRdb re-called the PCR reads with MiXCR, one entry per CDR3 protein. The data contain about 610,000 distinct CDR3 sequences, under 12% of them singletons. The specimen was PBMCs from the stem cell graft donor, collected from the stem cell graft. These receptors all come from a human donor who donated a stem cell graft to a child with acute myeloid leukemia.

This chain links TRBV18 with TRBJ2-1; D is uncertain. V shed 2 bases and J shed 1 base, with 9 bases lying between them. This CDR3 is 15 amino acids long. CDR1 is KGHSH, CDR2 LQKENI, per germline. This CDR3 is CASSPARASYNEQFF. DNA of the CDR3: TGTGCCAGCTCACCAGCCCGGGCTTCCTACAATGAGCAGTTCTTC.

The chain uses TRBV6-2 or TRBV6-3 and TRBJ2-1, with 12 bases identical to TRBD2. CDR3 size: 18 residues. The trim removed 8 bases at V and 1 base at J, leaving 12 bases unmatched. The germline V gene has CDR1 MNHEY and CDR2 SVGEGT. CDR3 residues: CASGNALLAGGSYNEQFF. Here the CDR3 DNA reads TGTGCCAGCGGGAATGCCCTACTAGCGGGAGGTTCCTACAATGAGCAGTTCTTC.

This clonotype was seen a handful of times. The chain carries TRBV12-3 or TRBV12-4 and TRBJ1-5; TRBD1 might be the D (6 bases). Trimming stripped 4 bases from V and 0 bases from J, with 13 bases between. CDR3 length: 16 residues. Here the CDR3 reads CASSSGGQASNQPQHF. The CDR3 DNA sequence: TGTGCCAGCAGTTCTGGGGGGCAGGCTAGCAATCAGCCCCAGCATTTT.

This clonotype was recorded many times. V and J are TRBV3-1 and TRBJ2-1; D unclear. Per the germline V gene, CDR1 is LGHDT and CDR2 is YNNKEL (reference sequence). V lost 1 base, J lost 9 bases, and 4 bases lay in between. The CDR3 covers 11 residues. The CDR3 DNA follows: TGTGCCAGCAGCCAAGGGAGTGAGCAGTTCTTC. Translating it yields CASSQGSEQFF.

This clonotype was recorded a few times. The chain uses TRBV18 and TRBJ2-5, with TRBD2 matching 7 bases. The junction had 4 bases not matched to a gene; V was cut back by 2 bases and J by 1 base. Germline lookup yields CDR1 KGHSH and CDR2 LQKENI. The CDR3 is 15 amino acids. CDR3 sequence (DNA): TGTGCCAGCTCACCAGGAGGGAGGGCCCAAGAGACCCAGTACTTC. Its protein is CASSPGGRAQETQYF.

This chain connects TRBV12-3 or TRBV12-4 to TRBJ2-7; the D is unclear. The CDR3 is 14 amino acids. The germline V and J ends were trimmed by 5 bases and 3 bases, with 14 bases remaining between them. This chain's CDR3 is CASSPKGTVYEQYF. The CDR3 region has the DNA TGTGCCAGCAGTCCTAAGGGTACGGTCTACGAGCAGTACTTC.

This clonotype has just a few counts. DNA of the CDR3: TGTGCCAGCAGCCAAGATCCGGGGGGGGCAATGGGTGAGCAGTTCTTC. Amino acid sequence: CASSQDPGGAMGEQFF. The J gene is TRBJ2-1, the V gene TRBV4-2; TRBD2 matches 8 bases. CDR3 length: 16 amino acids. V trimming: 0 bases; J trimming: 9 bases; junction bases outside the gene matches: 10. CDR1 is LGHNA and CDR2 is YNFKEQ in the germline V gene.

The CDR3 sequence: CASSIISIGEQFF. The DNA for the CDR3 is TGTGCCAGTAGTATAATAAGCATAGGTGAGCAGTTCTTC. The chain carries TRBV19 and TRBJ2-1; D is ambiguous. Trimming took 2 bases from V and 9 from J, leaving 11 bases between them. The germline CDR1 and CDR2 sequences are LNHDA and SQIVND (reference sequence). CDR3 length: 13 amino acids.

This clonotype showed up many times. V gene TRBV7-9 combines with J gene TRBJ2-5, with D tentatively TRBD1 (5 bases). V lost 11 bases to trimming and J lost 5 bases, with 12 bases between them. The germline gives CDR1 SEHNR, CDR2 FQNEAQ (reference sequence). The CDR3 runs 11 residues. As DNA, the CDR3 is TGTGCCCAGCAAGCAGGGGAGACCCAGTACTTC. Amino acid sequence: CAQQAGETQYF.

This chain uses TRBV12-3 or TRBV12-4 with TRBJ1-1, with D possibly being TRBD1 (5 bases). Trimming left V 4 bases short and J 0 bases short, with 12 bases between. The CDR3 sequence is 15 residues long. Written as DNA, the CDR3 is TGTGCCAGCAGTTGGGCAGGGTACTTGAACACTGAAGCTTTCTTT. This sequence encodes CASSWAGYLNTEAFF.

This chain joins TRBV7-9 and TRBJ2-3, with D hard to call. Deletions cut 4 bases from V and 10 bases from J, with 15 bases between. Germline V CDR1 and CDR2: SEHNR, FQNEAQ (reference sequence). The CDR3 contains 13 residues. Written as DNA, the CDR3 is TGTGCCAGCAGCTCCTACGACTCACTTTCGCAGTATTTT. Protein: CASSSYDSLSQYF.

This clonotype has a handful of counts. The V gene is TRBV12-3 or TRBV12-4, the J gene TRBJ2-2; 8 bases are a match to TRBD1. This CDR3 spans 15 amino acids. J gave up 0 bases and V 8 bases, and 5 bases lay outside the gene matches. CDR3 sequence reads: CASLDRDTNTGELFF. The CDR3 nucleotides read TGTGCCAGCCTGGACAGGGATACGAACACCGGGGAGCTGTTTTTT.

This clonotype has more than one count but fewer than ten. The V gene is TRBV7-9, the J gene TRBJ1-5, with D tentatively TRBD1 (5 bases). Between the trimmed V and J ends, which lost 3 bases and 9 bases, there was a span of 9 bases. The germline V gene has CDR1 SEHNR and CDR2 FQNEAQ (reference sequence). The CDR3 totals 12 residues. CDR3 residues: CASSFDQGPQHF. CDR3 DNA: TGTGCCAGCAGCTTTGATCAGGGGCCCCAGCATTTT.

In regard to this clonotype: Compared with germline, one end of the junction differs, possibly owing to a read error. This chain uses TRBV7-7 with TRBJ2-7; 12 nucleotides agree with TRBD1. Per germline, CDR1 SSHAT and CDR2 FNYEAQ (reference sequence). This CDR3 region has 14 residues. CDR3: CASSPRGQGAEQYF. CDR3 DNA: TGTGCTAGCAGCCCCCGGGGACAGGGGGCTGAGCAGTACTTC.